This T cell receptor beta chain originates from a study of OX40 agonist ivuxolimab in advanced cancers. Study summary: Each dose-escalation patient presented with hepatocellular carcinoma, melanoma, renal cell or head and neck cancer. Notes on the study in general: The study observed clonal expansion of CD4+ and CD8+ blood T cells by week 6 at 0.1 to 3.0 mg/kg.

For this clone: The antigen is unknown.

With autoimmune disease history or systemic immunosuppression, patients were excluded. Generated by immunoSEQ multiplex PCR, the TCRdb table keeps only in-frame clones and is missing some. The sample includes tens of thousands of clones, approximately 85% of them seen just once. Unmatched junction bases numbered 7, after V lost 4 bases and J lost 7 bases. The CDR3 length is 14 residues. Germline V gives CDR1 MDHEN, CDR2 SYDVKM. The V gene is TRBV28, the J gene TRBJ2-7, with TRBD1 matching over 10 bases. The input for sequencing was CD4+ or CD8+ T cells sorted from blood, taken in a trial of the OX40 agonist ivuxolimab. The TCR was taken from an adult with an advanced solid tumor such as melanoma, head and neck, liver or kidney cancer. In DNA form, the CDR3 reads TGTGCCAGCAGTTCGTCCGGGACAGGGGATGAGCAGTACTTC. This codes for CASSSSGTGDEQYF.